Below are 2 T cell receptor beta chains sequenced from a single sample in a study of human T cells and chemical hapten exposure. TCRdb processed the RACE reads anew with MiXCR; each CDR3 protein has one entry. In the table there are about 82,000 distinct CDR3 sequences, about 10% of which are singletons. Time point of the sample: patch test 1, 2 weeks after DPC sensitization. Described treatment: therapeutic diphenylcyclopropenone sensitization with weekly scalp DPC. Here the sequenced sample was whole blood, taken in connection with sensitization to the hapten diphenylcyclopropenone (DPC). The source is a woman aged 45 to 65 with alopecia areata. Some clones in this sample may be carry-over from other donors' samples.

The chain joins TRBV6-5 to TRBJ1-2, with a tentative D call TRBD1 (5 bases). V was clipped by 8 bases and J by 0 bases, with 10 bases between them. The CDR3 runs to 13 residues. Germline CDR1 and CDR2: MNHEY and SVGAGI. The CDR3 DNA sequence: TGTGCCAGCGGTCAGGGCTCTAACTATGGCTACACCTTC. It specifies CASGQGSNYGYTF.

This clonotype came up many times. This sequence joins TRBV18 and TRBJ2-1; TRBD1 might be the D (6 bases). The V gene's germline CDR1 is KGHSH and CDR2 LQKENI. Trimming took 1 base from V and 8 from J, leaving 12 bases between them. The length of the CDR3 is 14 residues. CDR3 loop: CASSPLGAGDEQFF. DNA of the CDR3: TGTGCCAGCTCACCACTAGGGGCAGGGGATGAGCAGTTCTTC.